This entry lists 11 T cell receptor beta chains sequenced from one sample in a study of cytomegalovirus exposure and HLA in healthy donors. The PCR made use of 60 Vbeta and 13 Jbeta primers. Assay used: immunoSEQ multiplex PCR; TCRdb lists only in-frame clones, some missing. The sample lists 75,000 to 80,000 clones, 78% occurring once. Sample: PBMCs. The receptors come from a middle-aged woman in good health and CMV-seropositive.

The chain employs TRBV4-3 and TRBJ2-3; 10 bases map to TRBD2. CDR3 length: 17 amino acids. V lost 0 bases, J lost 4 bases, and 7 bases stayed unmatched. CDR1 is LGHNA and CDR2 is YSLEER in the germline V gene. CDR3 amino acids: CASSQDFSGGAADTQYF. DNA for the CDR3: TGCGCCAGCAGCCAAGATTTCAGCGGGGGGGCCGCAGATACGCAGTATTTT.

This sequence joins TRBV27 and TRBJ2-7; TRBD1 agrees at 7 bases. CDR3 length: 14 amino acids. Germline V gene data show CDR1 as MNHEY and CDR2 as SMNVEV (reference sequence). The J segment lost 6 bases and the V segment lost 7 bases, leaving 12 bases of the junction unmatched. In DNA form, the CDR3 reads TGTGCCAGCAAGCTACGGACAGGATCCCTCGAGCAGTACTTC. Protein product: CASKLRTGSLEQYF.

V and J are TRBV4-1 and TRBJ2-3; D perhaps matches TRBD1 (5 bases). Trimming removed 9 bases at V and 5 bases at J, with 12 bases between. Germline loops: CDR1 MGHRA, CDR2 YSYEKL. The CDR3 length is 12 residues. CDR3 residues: CARAGYKDTQYF. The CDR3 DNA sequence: TGCGCCAGGGCAGGGTATAAAGATACGCAGTATTTT.

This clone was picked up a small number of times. The CDR3 region is CASSRPGQTSYEQYF. CDR3 sequence (DNA): TGTGCCAGCAGCCGACCGGGACAGACTTCCTACGAGCAGTACTTC. The rearrangement uses TRBV5-4 and TRBJ2-7; 7 bases fit TRBD1. V lost 4 bases to trimming and J lost 1 base; unmatched junction nucleotides: 8. Germline values: CDR1 SGHNT, CDR2 YYREEE (reference sequence). This CDR3 has 15 amino acids.

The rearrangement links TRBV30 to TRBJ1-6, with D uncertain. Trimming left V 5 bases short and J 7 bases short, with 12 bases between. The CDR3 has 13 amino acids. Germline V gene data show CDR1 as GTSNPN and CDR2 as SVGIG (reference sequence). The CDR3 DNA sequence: TGTGCCTGGGAGGGTCGGGTAAATTCACCCCTCCACTTT. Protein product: CAWEGRVNSPLHF.

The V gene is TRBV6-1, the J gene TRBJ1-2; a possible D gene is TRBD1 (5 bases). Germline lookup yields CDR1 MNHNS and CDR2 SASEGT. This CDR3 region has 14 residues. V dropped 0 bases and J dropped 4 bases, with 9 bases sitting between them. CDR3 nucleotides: TGTGCCAGCAGTGAAGCGGCCAGGGCCTATGGCTACACCTTC. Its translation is CASSEAARAYGYTF.

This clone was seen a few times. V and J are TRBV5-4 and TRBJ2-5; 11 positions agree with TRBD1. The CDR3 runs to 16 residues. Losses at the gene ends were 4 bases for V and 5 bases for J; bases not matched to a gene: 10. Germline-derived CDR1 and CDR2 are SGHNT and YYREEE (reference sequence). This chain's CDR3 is CASSLRTGGGWETQYF. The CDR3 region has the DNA TGTGCCAGCAGCCTGCGGACAGGGGGCGGTTGGGAGACCCAGTACTTC.

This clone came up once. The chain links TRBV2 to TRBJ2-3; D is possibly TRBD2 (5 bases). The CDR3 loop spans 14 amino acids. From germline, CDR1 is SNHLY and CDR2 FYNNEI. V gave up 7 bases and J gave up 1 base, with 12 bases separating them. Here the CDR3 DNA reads TGTGCCAGCACCCCATTGAGGGGCACAGATACGCAGTATTTT. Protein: CASTPLRGTDTQYF.

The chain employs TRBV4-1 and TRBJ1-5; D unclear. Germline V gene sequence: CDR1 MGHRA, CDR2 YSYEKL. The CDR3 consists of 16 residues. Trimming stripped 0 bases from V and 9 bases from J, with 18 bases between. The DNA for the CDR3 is TGCGCCAGCAGCCAAGATCCGGCGGGCGCGCAGTTGCCCCAGCATTTT. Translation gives CASSQDPAGAQLPQHF.

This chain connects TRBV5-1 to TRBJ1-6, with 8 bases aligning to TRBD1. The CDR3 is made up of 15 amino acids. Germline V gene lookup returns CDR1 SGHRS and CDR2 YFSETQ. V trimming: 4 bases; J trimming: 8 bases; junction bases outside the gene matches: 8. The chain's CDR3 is CASSGRTGRDSPLHF. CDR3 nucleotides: TGCGCCAGCAGCGGAAGGACAGGGAGGGATTCACCCCTCCACTTT.

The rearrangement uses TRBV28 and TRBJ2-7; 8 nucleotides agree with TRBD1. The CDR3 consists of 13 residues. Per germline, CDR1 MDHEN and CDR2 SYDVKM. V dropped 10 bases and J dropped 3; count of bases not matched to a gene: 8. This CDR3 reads CATRQGNNYEQYF. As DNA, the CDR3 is TGTGCCACCAGACAGGGGAACAACTACGAGCAGTACTTC.